A selection of T cell receptor beta chains follows, all from one sample in a study of T cell responses to AZD1222 COVID-19 vaccine. TCRdb's copy holds only in-frame clones and misses some; the assay was immunoSEQ multiplex PCR. The sample records about 120,000 clones, 85% to 90% being singletons. Material: peripheral blood, obtained on day 0 of AZD1222 vaccination. These receptors all come from an adult in good health. Both conserved end residues are part of each CDR3. The D gene is left open where the match is weak.

v_call: TRBV18; d_call: -; cdr3_aa: CASSISEGNYGYTF
v_call: TRBV6-5; d_call: -; cdr3_aa: CASRPGRYSPLHF
v_call: TRBV6-5; d_call: -; cdr3_aa: CASTPGSTGANVLTF
v_call: TRBV24-1; d_call: TRBD1; cdr3_aa: CATSDSTGSYNEQFF
v_call: TRBV7-3; d_call: -; cdr3_aa: CASSLLGNTEAFF
v_call: TRBV5-1; d_call: -; cdr3_aa: CASSLTGHGDGYTF
v_call: TRBV30; d_call: -; cdr3_aa: CAWSVGWNTEAFF
v_call: TRBV19; d_call: TRBD1; cdr3_aa: CASRGTGAHEQYF
v_call: TRBV24-1; d_call: TRBD1; cdr3_aa: CATRIRTGQGLMNTEAFF
v_call: TRBV27; d_call: TRBD1; cdr3_aa: CASSYQSGTGPYGYTF
v_call: TRBV19; d_call: TRBD1; cdr3_aa: CASSMAGGNTEAFF
v_call: TRBV7-2; d_call: -; cdr3_aa: CASSRSGSTDTQYF
v_call: TRBV7-2; d_call: -; cdr3_aa: CASSLGTWETQYF
v_call: TRBV6-6; d_call: -; cdr3_aa: CASSRTRTQRVDTQYF
v_call: TRBV6-2/TRBV6-3; d_call: -; cdr3_aa: CASSYWGAPTNEQFF
v_call: TRBV4-3; d_call: -; cdr3_aa: CASSQDLGAPYQPQHF
v_call: TRBV18; d_call: -; cdr3_aa: CASSPLQGPSDEQYF
v_call: TRBV4-1; d_call: -; cdr3_aa: CASSQDNQPQHF
v_call: TRBV7-2; d_call: -; cdr3_aa: CASSLGPVRMNTEAFF
v_call: TRBV5-5; d_call: TRBD1; cdr3_aa: CASSFRALITGGQETQYF
v_call: TRBV7-2; d_call: TRBD2; cdr3_aa: CASSPSPGGRIYEQYF
v_call: TRBV5-1; d_call: -; cdr3_aa: CASRPGASYNEQFF
v_call: TRBV5-1; d_call: -; cdr3_aa: CASSLVGAEYGYTF
v_call: TRBV27; d_call: -; cdr3_aa: CASSFLQGSRGYTF
v_call: TRBV7-9; d_call: -; cdr3_aa: CASSLTAPYEQYF
v_call: TRBV12-5; d_call: -; cdr3_aa: CASGLSSTDTQYF
v_call: TRBV7-3; d_call: -; cdr3_aa: CASSLSRGSTEAFF
v_call: TRBV2; d_call: TRBD1; cdr3_aa: CASSVDRASTEAFF
v_call: TRBV5-1; d_call: -; cdr3_aa: CASSSDTTNEKLFF
v_call: TRBV5-6; d_call: -; cdr3_aa: CASSLPGPNSGNTIYF
v_call: TRBV7-9; d_call: -; cdr3_aa: CASSLQNGNTEAFF
v_call: TRBV7-2; d_call: -; cdr3_aa: CASSLGSWARDEQYF
v_call: TRBV6-5; d_call: -; cdr3_aa: CASSSQTLDTYEQYF
v_call: TRBV6-5; d_call: -; cdr3_aa: CASTGTSNTEAFF
v_call: TRBV19; d_call: -; cdr3_aa: CASSGQSYEAFF
v_call: TRBV28; d_call: -; cdr3_aa: CASTSDSYTQYF
v_call: TRBV6-5; d_call: TRBD1; cdr3_aa: CASSDRDRFHGYTF
v_call: TRBV4-1; d_call: -; cdr3_aa: CASSQVEDTQYF
v_call: TRBV19; d_call: -; cdr3_aa: CASSINWGRGETQYF
v_call: TRBV3-1/TRBV3-2; d_call: TRBD1; cdr3_aa: CASSQVGQGAYEQYF
v_call: TRBV5-1; d_call: TRBD1; cdr3_aa: CASSLGDRGTEAFF
v_call: TRBV7-2; d_call: -; cdr3_aa: CASSLALTVNTGELFF
v_call: TRBV5-8; d_call: -; cdr3_aa: CASSFISSVNSYEQYF
v_call: TRBV7-2; d_call: -; cdr3_aa: CASRFVGGNTIYF